This entry concerns a single T cell receptor (beta chain). CDR1 is MDHEN, CDR2 SYDVKM, per germline. Trimming removed 4 bases from V and 7 bases from J, with 14 bases in between. The CDR3 contains 14 residues. This sample is drawn from a study of blood T cell repertoires in COVID-19. Generated by immunoSEQ multiplex PCR, the TCRdb table keeps only in-frame clones and is missing some. The sample shows tens of thousands of clones, 88% of them seen only once. The sample consisted of peripheral blood. The TCR originated in a woman of 80 years or more with active COVID-19. V is TRBV28 and J is TRBJ1-5, with D possibly matching TRBD1 (6 bases). The CDR3 region has the DNA TGTGCCAGCAGTTCTGGGGGCGCTGGCCAGCCCCAGCATTTT. Translating gives CASSSGGAGQPQHF.